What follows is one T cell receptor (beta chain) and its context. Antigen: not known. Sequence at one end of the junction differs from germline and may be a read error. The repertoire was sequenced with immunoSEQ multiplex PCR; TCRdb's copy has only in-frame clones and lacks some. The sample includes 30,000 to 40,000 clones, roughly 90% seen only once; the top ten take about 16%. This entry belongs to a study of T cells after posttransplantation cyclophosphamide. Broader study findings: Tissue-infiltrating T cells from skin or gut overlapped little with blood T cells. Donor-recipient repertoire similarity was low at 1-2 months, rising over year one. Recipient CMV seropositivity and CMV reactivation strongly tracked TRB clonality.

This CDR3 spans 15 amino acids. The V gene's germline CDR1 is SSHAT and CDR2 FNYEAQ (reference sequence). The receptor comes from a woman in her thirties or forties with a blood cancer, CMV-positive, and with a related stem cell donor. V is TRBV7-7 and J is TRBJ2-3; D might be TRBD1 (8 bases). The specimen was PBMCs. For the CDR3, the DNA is TGTGCTAGCAGCTCTGGACAGGGAGGGGCAGATACGCAGTATTTT. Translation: CASSSGQGGADTQYF.